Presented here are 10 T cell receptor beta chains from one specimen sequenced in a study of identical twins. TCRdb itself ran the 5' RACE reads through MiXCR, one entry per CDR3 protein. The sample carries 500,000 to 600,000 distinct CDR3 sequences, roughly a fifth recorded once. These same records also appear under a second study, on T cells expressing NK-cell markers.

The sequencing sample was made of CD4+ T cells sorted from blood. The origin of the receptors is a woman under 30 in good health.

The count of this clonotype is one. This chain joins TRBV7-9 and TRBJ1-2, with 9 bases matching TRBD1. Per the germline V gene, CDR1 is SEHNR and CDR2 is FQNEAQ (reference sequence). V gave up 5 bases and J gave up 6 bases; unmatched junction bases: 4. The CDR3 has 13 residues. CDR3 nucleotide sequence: TGTGCCAGCAGCGCCACAGGGGGCCATGGCTACACCTTC. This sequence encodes CASSATGGHGYTF.

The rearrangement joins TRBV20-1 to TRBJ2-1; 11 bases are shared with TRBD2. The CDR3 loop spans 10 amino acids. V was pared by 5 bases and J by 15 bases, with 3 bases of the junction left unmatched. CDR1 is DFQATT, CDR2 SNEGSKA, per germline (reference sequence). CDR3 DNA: TGCAGTGCTCGACTAGCGGGGCTGTTCTTC. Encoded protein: CSARLAGLFF.

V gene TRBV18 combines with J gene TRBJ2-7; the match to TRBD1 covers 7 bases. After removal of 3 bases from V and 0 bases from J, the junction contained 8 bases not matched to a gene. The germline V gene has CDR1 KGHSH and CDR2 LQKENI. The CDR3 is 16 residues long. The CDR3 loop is CASSPPTGTASYEQYF. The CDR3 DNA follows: TGTGCCAGCTCACCCCCGACAGGGACCGCCTCCTACGAGCAGTACTTC.

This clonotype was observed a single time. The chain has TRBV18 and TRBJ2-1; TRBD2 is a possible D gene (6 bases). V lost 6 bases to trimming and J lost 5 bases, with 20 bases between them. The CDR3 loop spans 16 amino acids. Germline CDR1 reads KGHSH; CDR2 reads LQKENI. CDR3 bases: TGTGCCAGCTCCCAGCGGGCCCTTCCTGGCCACAATGAGCAGTTCTTC. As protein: CASSQRALPGHNEQFF.

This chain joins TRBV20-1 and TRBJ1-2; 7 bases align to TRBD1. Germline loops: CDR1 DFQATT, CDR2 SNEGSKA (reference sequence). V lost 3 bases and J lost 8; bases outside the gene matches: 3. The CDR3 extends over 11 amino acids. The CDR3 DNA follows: TGCAGTGCTAGGAGGGGGCGGGGCTACACCTTC. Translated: CSARRGRGYTF.

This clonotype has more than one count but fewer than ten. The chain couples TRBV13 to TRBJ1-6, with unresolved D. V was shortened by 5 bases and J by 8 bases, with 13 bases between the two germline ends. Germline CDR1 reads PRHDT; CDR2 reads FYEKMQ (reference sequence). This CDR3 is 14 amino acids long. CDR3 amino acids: CASSPTASDSPLHF. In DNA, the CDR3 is TGTGCCAGCAGCCCCACGGCTTCGGATTCACCCCTCCACTTT.

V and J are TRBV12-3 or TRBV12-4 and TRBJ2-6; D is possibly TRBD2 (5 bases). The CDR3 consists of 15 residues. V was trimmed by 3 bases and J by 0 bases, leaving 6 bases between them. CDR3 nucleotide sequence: TGTGCCAGCAGTTTCCGGGACTCTGGGGCCAACGTCCTGACTTTC. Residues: CASSFRDSGANVLTF.

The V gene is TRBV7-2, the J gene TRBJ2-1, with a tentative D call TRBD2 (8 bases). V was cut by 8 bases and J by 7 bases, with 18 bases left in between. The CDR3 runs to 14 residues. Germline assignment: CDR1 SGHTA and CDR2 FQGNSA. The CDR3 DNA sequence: TGTGCCAGCCGAGGGGGCGGGAGGTCGAATGAGCAGTTCTTC. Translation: CASRGGGRSNEQFF. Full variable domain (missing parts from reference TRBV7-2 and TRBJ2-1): GAGVSQSPSNKVTEKGKDVELRCDPISGHTALYWYRQSLGQGLEFLIYFQGNSAPDKSGLPSDRFSAERTGGSVSTLTIQRTQQEDSAVYLCASRGGGRSNEQFFGPGTRLTVL.

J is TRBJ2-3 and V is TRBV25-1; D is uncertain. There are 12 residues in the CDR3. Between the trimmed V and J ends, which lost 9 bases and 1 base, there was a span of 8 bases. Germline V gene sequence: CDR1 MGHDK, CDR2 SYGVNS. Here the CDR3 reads CARTWGTDTQYF. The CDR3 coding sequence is TGTGCCAGGACCTGGGGCACAGATACGCAGTATTTT.

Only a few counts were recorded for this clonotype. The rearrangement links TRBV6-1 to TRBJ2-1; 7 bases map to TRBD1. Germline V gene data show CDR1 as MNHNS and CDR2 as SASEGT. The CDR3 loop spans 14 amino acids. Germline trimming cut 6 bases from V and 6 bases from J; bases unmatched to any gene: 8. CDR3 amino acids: CASRRTGRANEQFF. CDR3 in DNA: TGTGCCAGCAGAAGGACAGGACGTGCCAATGAGCAGTTCTTC.